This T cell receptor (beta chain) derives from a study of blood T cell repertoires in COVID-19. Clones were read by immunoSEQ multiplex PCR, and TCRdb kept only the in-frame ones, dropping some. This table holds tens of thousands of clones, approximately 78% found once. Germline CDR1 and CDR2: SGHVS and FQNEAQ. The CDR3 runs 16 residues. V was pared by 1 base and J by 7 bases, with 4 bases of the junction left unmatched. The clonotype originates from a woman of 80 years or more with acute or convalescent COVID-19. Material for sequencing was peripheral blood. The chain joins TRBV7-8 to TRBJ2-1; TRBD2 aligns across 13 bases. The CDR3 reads CASSLGGLAGANEQFF. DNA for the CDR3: TGTGCCAGCAGCTTAGGAGGACTAGCGGGGGCTAATGAGCAGTTCTTC.